This TCR beta chain is from a study of blood T cells in healthy people across ages. Unmatched junction bases numbered 7, after V lost 4 bases and J lost 6 bases. Germline lookup yields CDR1 MDHEN and CDR2 SYDVKM. CDR3 length: 14 amino acids. In regard to this clonotype: Its antigen is unidentified.

Study-wide results and limits: Strong correlation linked observed beta diversity and percent naive T cells. Because sorting was not performed, PBMCs prevented conclusive naive versus antigen-experienced comparison. A greater number of naive CD4+ cells and higher diversity distinguished long-lived donors from aged donors. Measured against age, TCR beta diversity per million T cells decreased in a roughly linear manner.

Then a second PCR, running roughly 7 to 11 cycles, was carried out with a sample-barcoded 5' primer and a J-beta primer mix. TCRdb called the 5' RACE reads again in MiXCR, with one record for every CDR3 protein. The table lists 1 million or so distinct CDR3 sequences, roughly a quarter of them singletons. These data were likewise used in another study, on T cells of mothers and their children.

The rearrangement links TRBV28 to TRBJ2-5; 8 bases are shared with TRBD1. The sample comprised blood. The sequence was collected from a girl under 10 years old in good health. This CDR3 is CASSSGQGFQTQYF. CDR3 nucleotides: TGTGCCAGCAGTTCAGGACAGGGTTTTCAGACCCAGTACTTC.